This T cell receptor beta chain emerged from a study of shared clonotypes between healthy human individuals. At the level of the study: The people who gave samples were two women and three men aged 18 to 49.

The count of this clone is one. When samples were unsorted, roughly 81 million PBMCs were used for genomic DNA. Running of the assay took place at deep level. PCR replicates from unsorted PBMC used roughly 310 ng DNA, and this amount was 25,000 to 30,000 T cell genomes. TCRdb's copy holds only in-frame clones and misses some; the assay was immunoSEQ multiplex PCR. The table has about 470,000 clones, about 85% seen once. This TCR was sampled from a woman between 40 and 55 years old in good health. Some clones in this sample may be carry-over from other donors' samples. Sequenced: PBMCs.

This CDR3 reads CASSSEYNEQFF. CDR3 DNA sequence: TGTGCCAGCAGCTCAGAATACAATGAGCAGTTCTTC. This sequence joins TRBV6-6 and TRBJ2-1, with D unclear. V dropped 6 bases and J dropped 4 bases, with 7 bases sitting between them. Germline CDR1 and CDR2: MNHNY and SVGAGI (reference sequence). CDR3 length: 12 residues.